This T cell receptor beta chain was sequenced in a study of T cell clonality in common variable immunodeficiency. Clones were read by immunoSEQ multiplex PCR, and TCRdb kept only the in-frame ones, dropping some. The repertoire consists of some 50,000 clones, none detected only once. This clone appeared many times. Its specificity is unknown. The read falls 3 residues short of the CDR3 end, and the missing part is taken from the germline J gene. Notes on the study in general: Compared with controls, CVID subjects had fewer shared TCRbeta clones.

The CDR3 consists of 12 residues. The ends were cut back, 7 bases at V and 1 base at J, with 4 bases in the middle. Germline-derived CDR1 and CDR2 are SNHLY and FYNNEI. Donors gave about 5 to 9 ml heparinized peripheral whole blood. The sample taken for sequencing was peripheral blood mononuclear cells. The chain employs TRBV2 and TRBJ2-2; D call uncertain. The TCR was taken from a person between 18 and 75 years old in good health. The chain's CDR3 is CASNGNTGELFF. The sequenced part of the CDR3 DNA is TGTGCCAGCAACGGGAACACCGGGGAG.